This T cell receptor beta chain was sequenced during a study of cytomegalovirus exposure and HLA in healthy donors. Findings and limits, study-wide: Excluded were some V segments that proved indistinguishable, including TRBV6-2 and TRBV6-3. The authors judged a highly shared variant cluster likely a sequencing artifact.

Primers included in the PCR were 60 Vbeta and 13 Jbeta primers. Some clones are missing from TCRdb's copy, which holds only in-frame ones; the method was immunoSEQ multiplex PCR. The top ten hold about 14% of the sample, which has about 86,000 clones, about four fifths seen once. This CDR3 has 15 residues. The ends lost 4 bases at V and 7 bases at J; junction bases unmatched: 8. Germline-derived CDR1 and CDR2 are SGDLS and YYNGEE. In the case of this clone: No antigen is known for it.

The sequenced material came from PBMCs. The sequence derives from a woman aged 40 to 50 in good health and CMV-seropositive. The V call is TRBV9, the J call TRBJ2-1, with 10 bases identical to TRBD2. CDR3 in amino acids: CASSPPSGGRNEQFF. CDR3 bases: TGTGCCAGCAGCCCGCCTAGCGGGGGTCGGAATGAGCAGTTCTTC.